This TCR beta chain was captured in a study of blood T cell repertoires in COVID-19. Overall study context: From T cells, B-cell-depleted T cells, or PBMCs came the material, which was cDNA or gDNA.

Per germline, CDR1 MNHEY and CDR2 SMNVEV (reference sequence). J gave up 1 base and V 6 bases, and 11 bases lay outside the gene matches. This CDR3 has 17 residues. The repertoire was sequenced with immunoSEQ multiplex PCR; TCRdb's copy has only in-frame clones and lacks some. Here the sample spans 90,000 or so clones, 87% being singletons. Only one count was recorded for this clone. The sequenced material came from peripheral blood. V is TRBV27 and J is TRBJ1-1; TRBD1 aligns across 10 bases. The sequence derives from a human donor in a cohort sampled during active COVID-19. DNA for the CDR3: TGTGCCAGCAGGACCGGACAGGGGGAAAGAGGGAACACTGAAGCTTTCTTT. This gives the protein CASRTGQGERGNTEAFF.